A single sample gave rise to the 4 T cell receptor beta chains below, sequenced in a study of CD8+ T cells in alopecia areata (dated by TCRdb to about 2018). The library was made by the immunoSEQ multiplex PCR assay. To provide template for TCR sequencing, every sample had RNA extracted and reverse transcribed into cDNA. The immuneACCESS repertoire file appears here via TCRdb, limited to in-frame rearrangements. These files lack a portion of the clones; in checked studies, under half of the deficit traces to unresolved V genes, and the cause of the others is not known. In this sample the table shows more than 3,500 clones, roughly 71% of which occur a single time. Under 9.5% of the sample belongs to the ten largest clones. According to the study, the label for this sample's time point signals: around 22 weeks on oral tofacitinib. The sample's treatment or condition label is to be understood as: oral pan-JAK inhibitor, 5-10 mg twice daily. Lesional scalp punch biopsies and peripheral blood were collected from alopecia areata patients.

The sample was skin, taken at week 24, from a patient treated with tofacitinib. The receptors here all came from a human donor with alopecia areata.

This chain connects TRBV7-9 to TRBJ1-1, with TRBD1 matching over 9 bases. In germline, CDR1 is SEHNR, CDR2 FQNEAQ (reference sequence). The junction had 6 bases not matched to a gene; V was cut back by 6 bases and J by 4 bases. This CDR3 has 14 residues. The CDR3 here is CASSSGTGTTEAFF. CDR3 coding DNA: TGTGCCAGCAGTTCCGGGACAGGGACCACTGAAGCTTTCTTT. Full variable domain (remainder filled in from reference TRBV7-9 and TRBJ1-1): DTGVSQNPRHKITKRGQNVTFRCDPISEHNRLYWYRQTLGQGPEFLTYFQNEAQLEKSRLLSDRFSAERPKGSFSTLEIQRTEQGDSAMYLCASSSGTGTTEAFFGQGTRLTVV.

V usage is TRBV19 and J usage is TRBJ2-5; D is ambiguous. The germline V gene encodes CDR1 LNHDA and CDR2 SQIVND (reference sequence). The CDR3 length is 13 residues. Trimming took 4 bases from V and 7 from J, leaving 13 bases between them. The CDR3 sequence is CASSKTRMGTQYF. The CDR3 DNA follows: TGTGCCAGTAGTAAAACTCGGATGGGGACCCAGTACTTC.

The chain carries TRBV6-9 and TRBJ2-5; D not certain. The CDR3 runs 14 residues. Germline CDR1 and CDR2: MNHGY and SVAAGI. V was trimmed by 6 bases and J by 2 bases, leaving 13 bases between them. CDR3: CASRGWLDQETQYF. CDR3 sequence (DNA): TGTGCCAGCAGGGGGTGGCTGGATCAAGAGACCCAGTACTTC.

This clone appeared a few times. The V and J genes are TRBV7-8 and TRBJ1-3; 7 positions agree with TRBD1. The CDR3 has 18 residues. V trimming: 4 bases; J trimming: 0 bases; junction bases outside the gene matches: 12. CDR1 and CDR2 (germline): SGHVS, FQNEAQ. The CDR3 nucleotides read TGTGCCAGCAGCTCGACAGGGAGAACCGGGGGCTCTGGAAACACCATATATTTT. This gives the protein CASSSTGRTGGSGNTIYF.